The 4 T cell receptor beta chains below were found in one sample sequenced in a study of T cell responses to AZD1222 COVID-19 vaccine. Assay: immunoSEQ multiplex PCR; the TCRdb copy retains only in-frame clones and omits some. The sample gives 90,000 to 120,000 clones, more than 75% of which show up once; 2.5% to 4% is in the top ten. The starting material was peripheral blood, obtained 28 days after the second dose of the MenACWY control vaccine. The receptors were gathered from an adult who received the MenACWY meningococcal vaccine as a control.

J is TRBJ2-3 and V is TRBV28, with D hard to call. Germline values: CDR1 MDHEN, CDR2 SYDVKM. The V end lost 5 bases, the J end lost 1 base, and 10 bases lay between the germline ends. The CDR3 consists of 14 residues. CDR3 protein: CASSTAGGTDTQYF. DNA for the CDR3: TGTGCCAGCAGTACTGCCGGTGGCACAGATACGCAGTATTTT.

The DNA for the CDR3 is TGTGCCAGCAGCCCAACAGGGATGACAGGGTTTAGGCCCCAGCATTTT. Translated: CASSPTGMTGFRPQHF. This chain joins TRBV7-8 and TRBJ1-5, with 7 bases that match TRBD1. The ends lost 5 bases at V and 9 bases at J; junction bases unmatched: 16. The CDR3 is made up of 16 amino acids. Looked up from germline, CDR1 is SGHVS and CDR2 is FQNEAQ.

This clone has a handful of counts. CDR3 bases: TGTGCCAGCAGTACCGATGGGACAACTGCCGGAGAGACCCAGTACTTC. It yields the protein CASSTDGTTAGETQYF. This chain joins TRBV6-2 or TRBV6-3 and TRBJ2-5; possibly TRBD1 for D (6 bases). The V end lost 5 bases, the J end lost 4 bases, and 20 bases lay between the germline ends. CDR1 is MNHEY, CDR2 SVGEGT, per germline. CDR3 length: 16 residues.

This chain uses TRBV6-5 with TRBJ2-5; TRBD2 matches 7 bases. CDR1 and CDR2 from the germline V gene are MNHEY and SVGAGI. V was pared by 6 bases and J by 2 bases, with 9 bases of the junction left unmatched. CDR3 length equals 15 residues. CDR3 coding DNA: TGTGCCAGCAGACCGGGGGGTAGGACACAAGAGACCCAGTACTTC. Translating gives CASRPGGRTQETQYF.